These 32 T cell receptor beta chains were all obtained from the same sample, sequenced in a study of T cell repertoires in cytomegalovirus infection. These TCRs' antigens remain unknown. One entry per CDR3 protein results from TCRdb running MiXCR on the reads. Of about 900,000 distinct CDR3 sequences in the sample, 25% to 40% were seen once. Specimen: cultured CD8+ T cells from PBMCs, collected from culture after CMV antigen stimulation. Receptors were obtained from a human donor in good health (CMV status not recorded). Some clones in this sample may be carry-over from other donors' samples.

This clonotype came up a few times. This sequence joins TRBV19 and TRBJ2-1; 10 nucleotides match TRBD2. This CDR3 comprises 18 residues. The germline gives CDR1 LNHDA, CDR2 SQIVND (reference sequence). Trimming cost V 3 bases and J 7 bases; bases outside gene matches: 15. The CDR3 is CASSIESLAGASWNEQFF. In DNA form, the CDR3 reads TGTGCCAGTAGTATTGAGTCCCTAGCGGGGGCCTCCTGGAATGAGCAGTTCTTC.

In its sample, this clonotype was seen a few times. The rearrangement uses TRBV6-5 and TRBJ1-6, with D maybe TRBD1 (5 bases). Germline values: CDR1 MNHEY, CDR2 SVGAGI. Trimming removed 0 bases from V and 10 bases from J, with 16 bases in between. This CDR3 is 16 amino acids long. The CDR3 protein is CASSYSIGGFRSPLHF. In nucleotides, the CDR3 is TGTGCCAGCAGTTACTCGATTGGGGGTTTCAGATCACCCCTCCACTTT.

This chain links TRBV6-6 with TRBJ2-3; 13 positions agree with TRBD2. Looked up from germline, CDR1 is MNHNY and CDR2 is SVGAGI (reference sequence). V was pared by 2 bases and J by 0 bases, with 8 bases of the junction left unmatched. There are 19 residues in the CDR3. In DNA, the CDR3 is TGTGCCAGCAGTTACCCTCCGGGACTAGCGGGGTCTAGCACAGATACGCAGTATTTT. This sequence encodes CASSYPPGLAGSSTDTQYF.

V gene TRBV6-1 combines with J gene TRBJ1-5, with 10 positions matching TRBD1. CDR3 length: 15 residues. Germline CDR1 and CDR2: MNHNS and SASEGT. The ends lost 3 bases at V and 9 bases at J; junction bases unmatched: 8. CDR3 DNA sequence: TGTGCCAGCAGTGAGGGGACAGGGGCGCGTGTGCCCCAGCATTTT. As protein: CASSEGTGARVPQHF.

The chain joins TRBV18 to TRBJ2-7, with 8 bases identical to TRBD2. The V gene's germline CDR1 is KGHSH and CDR2 LQKENI. CDR3 length: 16 residues. J gave up 7 bases and V 2 bases, and 13 bases lay outside the gene matches. CDR3 residues: CASSPGPPGGPWEQYV. The CDR3 DNA sequence: TGTGCCAGCTCACCAGGGCCTCCGGGGGGGCCCTGGGAGCAGTACGTC.

About this clonotype: A much larger clone lies a single base off, so this may be a read error. The genes are TRBV7-9 and TRBJ1-4; tentative D call: TRBD1 (6 bases). This CDR3 has 15 residues. Trimming stripped 3 bases from V and 5 bases from J, with 13 bases between. CDR1 SEHNR and CDR2 FQNEAQ come from the germline V gene (reference sequence). The CDR3 bases are TGTGCCAGCAGCTTCCCCAGGACAGTGAATGAAAAACTGTTTTTT. It yields the protein CASSFPRTVNEKLFF.

This clonotype was picked up a small number of times. The CDR3 region has the DNA TGTGCCAGCAGTTTTCTCACACAGGGGAAGGATACGCAGTATTTT. It is translated as CASSFLTQGKDTQYF. The chain links TRBV28 to TRBJ2-3, with TRBD1 matching over 7 bases. This CDR3 comprises 15 residues. The V gene end was trimmed by 3 bases and the J gene end by 6 bases; junction bases not matched to a gene: 9. Germline CDR1 and CDR2: MDHEN and SYDVKM. Variable domain in full (rest from reference TRBV28 and TRBJ2-3): DVKVTQSSRYLVKRTGEKVFLECVQDMDHENMFWYRQDPGLGLRLIYFSYDVKMKEKGDIPEGYSVSREKKERFSLILESASTNQTSMYLCASSFLTQGKDTQYFGPGTRLTVL.

The genes are TRBV19 and TRBJ1-5; 9 bases line up with TRBD1. The germline gives CDR1 LNHDA, CDR2 SQIVND (reference sequence). This CDR3 contains 16 residues. V lost 4 bases and J lost 3; bases outside the gene matches: 7. The CDR3 region is CASSTPGQGLNQPQHF. The CDR3 DNA reads as TGTGCCAGTAGTACTCCGGGACAGGGACTCAATCAGCCCCAGCATTTT.

The J gene is TRBJ2-1, the V gene TRBV7-9; 9 nucleotides match TRBD2. Germline V gives CDR1 SEHNR, CDR2 FQNEAQ (reference sequence). Germline trimming cut 1 base from V and 7 bases from J; bases unmatched to any gene: 5. This CDR3 has 15 residues. The CDR3 DNA follows: TGTGCCAGCAGCTTAGTGCGGGGGGGCCTAAATGAGCAGTTCTTC. It translates to CASSLVRGGLNEQFF.

The chain uses TRBV5-4 and TRBJ1-6, with D possibly matching TRBD1 (6 bases). V was cut by 2 bases and J by 5 bases, with 11 bases left in between. Germline CDR1 reads SGHNT; CDR2 reads YYREEE (reference sequence). CDR3 length: 15 residues. DNA for the CDR3: TGTGCCAGCAGCTTTCAGGGGTCCCATAATTCACCCCTCCACTTT. The encoded protein is CASSFQGSHNSPLHF.

J is TRBJ2-3 and V is TRBV27; 9 nucleotides line up with TRBD2. The CDR3 totals 17 residues. Germline assignment: CDR1 MNHEY and CDR2 SMNVEV (reference sequence). The junction had 13 bases not matched to a gene; V was cut back by 5 bases and J by 4 bases. CDR3 DNA sequence: TGTGCCAGCAGTCCCTACTTTAGCGGGGGAGACCCAGATACGCAGTATTTT. This codes for CASSPYFSGGDPDTQYF.

The chain links TRBV5-4 to TRBJ2-7; no firm D call. This CDR3 has 16 amino acids. V gave up 4 bases and J gave up 0 bases, with 17 bases separating them. Germline CDR1 is SGHNT and CDR2 is YYREEE (reference sequence). The CDR3 loop is CASSATVAPSSYEQYF. CDR3 sequence (DNA): TGTGCCAGCAGCGCTACAGTAGCCCCAAGCTCCTACGAGCAGTACTTC.

This clonotype appeared a few times. V and J are TRBV27 and TRBJ1-5, with D unclear. CDR1 is MNHEY, CDR2 SMNVEV, per germline (reference sequence). This CDR3 comprises 13 residues. V lost 7 bases to trimming and J lost 5 bases, with 12 bases between them. The chain's CDR3 is CASTGSTDQPQHF. The CDR3 DNA follows: TGTGCCAGCACGGGATCTACCGATCAGCCCCAGCATTTT.

This clonotype appeared a few times. The CDR3 coding sequence is TGTGCCACTGGCGCGGGCACTGAAGCTTTCTTT. It codes for CATGAGTEAFF. The chain employs TRBV10-3 and TRBJ1-1; D uncertain. Trimming left V 10 bases short and J 4 bases short, with 10 bases between. The CDR3 sequence is 11 residues long. Germline CDR1 ENHRY, CDR2 SYGVKD.

The chain combines TRBV12-3 or TRBV12-4 with TRBJ1-3, with D tentatively TRBD1 (5 bases). The CDR3 runs 15 residues. With 7 bases removed from V and 4 bases from J, the gap between germline ends came to 17 bases. DNA of the CDR3: TGTGCCAGCACCTCCTCGGCGGGGCTGGGAAACACCATATATTTT. Translated, it gives CASTSSAGLGNTIYF.

This clonotype has a count of ten or more. The chain carries TRBV11-2 and TRBJ2-5; weak D call: TRBD1 (5 bases). The germline CDR1 and CDR2 sequences are SGHAT and FQNNGV. V lost 1 base, J lost 2 bases, and 11 bases lay in between. The CDR3 is 15 residues long. CDR3 DNA sequence: TGTGCCAGCAGCTTAGGCGGTGACAGTCAAGAGACCCAGTACTTC. The encoded protein is CASSLGGDSQETQYF.

The rearrangement links TRBV6-5 to TRBJ2-5; TRBD1 or TRBD2 may be the D gene (7 bases each). The CDR3 length is 13 residues. Looked up from germline, CDR1 is MNHEY and CDR2 is SVGAGI. Deletions cut 5 bases from V and 8 bases from J, with 15 bases between. The CDR3 DNA follows: TGTGCCAGCAGTCCGGGACAGACTAGCACCCAGTACTTC. This codes for CASSPGQTSTQYF.

Only one count was recorded for this clonotype. This CDR3 is CASSPGTSVLGEQFF. For the CDR3, the DNA is TGTGCCAGCAGCCCCGGGACTAGCGTTCTAGGGGAGCAGTTCTTC. V is TRBV5-6 and J is TRBJ2-1; TRBD2 matches at 10 bases. Germline CDR1 and CDR2: SGHDT and YYEEEE. The V and J ends lost 4 bases and 10 bases, in that order; junction bases with no gene match: 11. CDR3 length: 15 amino acids.

In this sample, this clonotype turned up a few times. The chain links TRBV7-3 to TRBJ2-3, with 9 bases lining up with TRBD2. The germline V gene encodes CDR1 SGHTA and CDR2 FQGTGA. V dropped 2 bases and J dropped 2; count of bases not matched to a gene: 11. This CDR3 spans 18 amino acids. The CDR3 nucleotides read TGTGCCAGCAGCTTAGAGCCCTCAGGCGGGGGGGCCACAGATACGCAGTATTTT. Translating it yields CASSLEPSGGGATDTQYF.

The V call is TRBV27, the J call TRBJ2-3; 9 bases are a match to TRBD1. J was trimmed by 5 bases and V by 3 bases; bases with no gene match: 15. From germline, CDR1 is MNHEY and CDR2 SMNVEV (reference sequence). The CDR3 sequence is 18 residues long. The CDR3 DNA sequence: TGTGCCAGCAGTTTCTACAGGGGGCAACGGTCTCTCGGAGATACGCAGTATTTT. Amino acid sequence: CASSFYRGQRSLGDTQYF.

This chain links TRBV7-9 with TRBJ1-2, with D tentatively TRBD1 (6 bases). V dropped 11 bases and J dropped 4 bases, with 14 bases sitting between them. The CDR3 contains 12 residues. Germline CDR1 reads SEHNR; CDR2 reads FQNEAQ (reference sequence). CDR3 in DNA: TGTGCCGGCTACAGGGAGGCCTATGGCTACACCTTC. It translates to CAGYREAYGYTF.

The V and J genes are TRBV6-6 and TRBJ1-1; D is perhaps TRBD1 (6 bases). CDR1 and CDR2 (germline): MNHNY, SVGAGI (reference sequence). Trimming cost V 6 bases and J 3 bases, with 17 bases left between them. The CDR3 contains 15 residues. The CDR3 bases are TGTGCCAGCAGCCCCCCGACAGGCCCAGACACTGAAGCTTTCTTT. Translation: CASSPPTGPDTEAFF.

This chain connects TRBV27 to TRBJ2-2; D is ambiguous. CDR1 MNHEY and CDR2 SMNVEV come from the germline V gene (reference sequence). The V end was cut by 3 bases, the J end by 3 bases, with 5 bases between. This CDR3 is 13 amino acids long. The CDR3 here is CASSFSDTGELFF. CDR3 in DNA: TGTGCCAGCAGTTTCTCGGACACCGGGGAGCTGTTTTTT.

This clonotype was observed a few times. The chain employs TRBV6-2 or TRBV6-3 and TRBJ1-5; D may be TRBD1 (6 bases). Germline CDR1 and CDR2: MNHEY and SVGEGT. The CDR3 sequence is 16 residues long. The V end lost 6 bases, the J end lost 6 bases, and 21 bases lay between the germline ends. The CDR3 sequence is CASRTPTGEGGQPQHF. CDR3 sequence (DNA): TGTGCCAGCAGAACCCCGACGGGAGAGGGGGGTCAGCCCCAGCATTTT.

The V gene is TRBV12-3 or TRBV12-4, the J gene TRBJ2-1, with D hard to call. The CDR3 extends over 11 amino acids. The V gene lost 6 bases and the J gene lost 4 bases, with 4 bases spanning the gap. CDR3 bases: TGTGCCAGCAGAAGATACAATGAGCAGTTCTTC. Translated, it gives CASRRYNEQFF.

This clonotype has ten or more counts. The V gene is TRBV27, the J gene TRBJ2-7; TRBD1 is a possible D gene (6 bases). The germline V gene encodes CDR1 MNHEY and CDR2 SMNVEV (reference sequence). Between the trimmed V and J ends, which lost 4 bases and 0 bases, there was a span of 16 bases. This CDR3 has 16 residues. The CDR3 nucleotides read TGTGCCAGCAGTTCCCCCGGGACAATGGGCTCCTACGAGCAGTACTTC. Translating gives CASSSPGTMGSYEQYF.

The genes are TRBV19 and TRBJ2-1; D not resolved. The CDR3 has 12 residues. V lost 10 bases and J 6 bases, leaving 13 bases between the germline ends. CDR1 is LNHDA and CDR2 is SQIVND in the germline V gene (reference sequence). This CDR3 is CATSVALNEQFF. CDR3 nucleotide sequence: TGTGCCACTTCAGTGGCACTCAATGAGCAGTTCTTC.

The rearrangement uses TRBV5-1 and TRBJ2-1; D is perhaps TRBD2 (5 bases). There are 16 residues in the CDR3. Germline V gene sequence: CDR1 SGHRS, CDR2 YFSETQ. V gave up 0 bases and J gave up 0 bases, with 10 bases separating them. The CDR3 is CASSLGGDSSYNEQFF. The CDR3 coding sequence is TGCGCCAGCAGCTTGGGGGGAGATAGCTCCTACAATGAGCAGTTCTTC.

This chain uses TRBV6-1 with TRBJ2-4; 9 bases are shared with TRBD1. Trimming removed 4 bases from V and 8 bases from J; junction bases left unmatched: 18. CDR1 and CDR2 (germline): MNHNS, SASEGT. This CDR3 has 18 amino acids. DNA of the CDR3: TGTGCCAGCAGTGTATTACAGGGGGCGCGTGTAACGGATCACATTCAGTACTTC. As protein: CASSVLQGARVTDHIQYF.

J is TRBJ2-1 and V is TRBV4-2, with D possibly matching TRBD1 (5 bases). The V gene lost 1 base and the J gene lost 8 bases, with 15 bases spanning the gap. CDR1 is LGHNA, CDR2 YNFKEQ, per germline. The CDR3 is 15 amino acids. CDR3 sequence (DNA): TGTGCCAGCAGCCAAGCGCATGGGGTAGGGGATGAGCAGTTCTTC. Translation: CASSQAHGVGDEQFF.

This chain links TRBV19 with TRBJ1-1, with D hard to call. The CDR3 has 13 residues. From germline, CDR1 is LNHDA and CDR2 SQIVND (reference sequence). V was shortened by 5 bases and J by 2 bases, with 9 bases between the two germline ends. This CDR3 is CASSHGLNTEAFF. DNA of the CDR3: TGTGCCAGTAGTCATGGGTTAAACACTGAAGCTTTCTTT.

This clonotype has more than one count but fewer than ten. The chain recombines TRBV11-3 with TRBJ2-1; TRBD2 is a possible D gene (5 bases). Germline CDR1 SGHNT, CDR2 YENEEA. The germline V and J ends were trimmed by 5 bases and 8 bases, with 16 bases remaining between them. This CDR3 comprises 14 residues. In DNA form, the CDR3 reads TGTGCCAGCAGCCTAGCTGGAAAAAGCGATGAGCAGTTCTTC. Residues: CASSLAGKSDEQFF.